A selection of T cell receptor beta chains follows, all from one sample in a study of chemoradiotherapy in HPV16-positive cancers. Only in-frame clones appear in the TCRdb table, and some are missing; sequencing was by immunoSEQ multiplex PCR. The data hold fewer than 40,000 clones, with around three quarters observed a single time. Material: blood, obtained from a patient who underwent chemoradiotherapy. The receptors come from a human donor with HPV-associated anogenital cancer. Both conserved end residues are part of each CDR3. The D gene is left open where the match is weak. The size entry is marked missing in some rows and otherwise reads once, few, many or a size class.

V	J	size	length	D	DNA	CDR3
TRBV5-4	TRBJ1-5	.	12	.	TGTGCCAGCAGCTCGCTAGGCCAGCCCCAGCATTTT	CASSSLGQPQHF
TRBV19	TRBJ1-2	.	12	.	TGTGCCACCCTCACAGGGCTCAATGGCTACACCTTC	CATLTGLNGYTF
TRBV18	TRBJ1-6	.	15	TRBD1	TGTGCCAGCTCACCACCTAGACAGGGAGATTCACCCCTCCACTTT	CASSPPRQGDSPLHF
TRBV9	TRBJ2-2	.	16	.	TGTGCCAGCAGCGCAACCGGGGGGCAGGACACCGGGGAGCTGTTTTTT	CASSATGGQDTGELFF
TRBV19	TRBJ1-2	.	12	.	TGTGCCAGTAGGCAGCCTAACTATGGCTACACCTTC	CASRQPNYGYTF
TRBV7-2	TRBJ2-1	.	19	TRBD2	TGTGCCAGCAGCTTACGAACTAGCGGGGGGATAGACTCCTACAATGAGCAGTTCTTC	CASSLRTSGGIDSYNEQFF
TRBV5-1	TRBJ2-6	.	18	TRBD1	TGCGCCAGCAGCCTTCGACAGGGTGTGAACTCTGGGGCCAACGTCCTGACTTTC	CASSLRQGVNSGANVLTF
TRBV29-1	TRBJ2-4	.	17	.	TGCAGCGTTGTGACCCCGCTACGGGGGCTAGCCAAAAACATTCAGTACTTC	CSVVTPLRGLAKNIQYF
TRBV7-6	TRBJ2-7	medium-sized	17	.	TGTGCCAGCAGCTTATCGGCCAGGGTACTCCCGGGGGTCGAGCAGTACTTC	CASSLSARVLPGVEQYF
TRBV5-4	TRBJ1-2	.	14	TRBD1	TGTGCCAGCAGCAGGGACAGGAGTAACTATGGCTACACCTTC	CASSRDRSNYGYTF
TRBV5-4	TRBJ1-2	.	16	.	TGTGCCAGCACCCGGCGGACGACAGGTGTCCTCTGGGGCTACACCTTC	CASTRRTTGVLWGYTF
TRBV28	TRBJ1-2	.	15	TRBD1	TGTGCCAGCTACTACCCGGGACAGACTAACTATGGCTACACCTTC	CASYYPGQTNYGYTF
TRBV18	TRBJ1-4	.	14	TRBD1	TGTGCCAGCTCACAGGGGACAGGGCGTGAAAAACTGTTTTTT	CASSQGTGREKLFF
TRBV7-9	TRBJ2-3	once	15	.	TGTGCCAGCAGCTTAGAGGGGCGGGGCAGAGATACGCAGTATTTT	CASSLEGRGRDTQYF
TRBV9	TRBJ2-1	.	17	TRBD2	TGTGCCAGCAGCGCGACGACGGGGCTAGCGGGGGTGGGTGAGCAGTTCTTC	CASSATTGLAGVGEQFF
TRBV5-6	TRBJ2-3	.	12	TRBD2	TGTGCCAGCAGTACCGGGACTAGGACGCAGTATTTT	CASSTGTRTQYF
TRBV2	TRBJ1-5	.	15	.	TGTGCCAGCAGTGTGACTCGGAATAGCAATCAGCCCCAGCATTTT	CASSVTRNSNQPQHF
TRBV9	TRBJ2-3	large	16	.	TGTGCCAGCAGCGTAGGTTGGGGCGGTAGCACAGATACGCAGTATTTT	CASSVGWGGSTDTQYF
TRBV7-2	TRBJ2-2	.	14	.	TGTGCCAGCAGCTCGACAGGGAACACCGGGGAGCTGTTTTTT	CASSSTGNTGELFF
TRBV10-2	TRBJ2-3	.	14	.	TGCGCCAGCAGTGAGTCTAGAAGCGGAGATACGCAGTATTTT	CASSESRSGDTQYF
TRBV30	TRBJ2-5	.	13	.	TGTGCCTGGAGCAAACAGGGCACCGAGACCCAGTACTTC	CAWSKQGTETQYF
TRBV9	TRBJ2-7	.	14	.	TGTGCCAGCAGCCCCCGGGGTCCCACCTACGAGCAGTACTTC	CASSPRGPTYEQYF
TRBV7-9	TRBJ2-2	.	15	.	TGTGCCACCCCTCATAAGGCTGGGTTCACCGGGGAGCTGTTTTTT	CATPHKAGFTGELFF
TRBV19	TRBJ1-4	once	14	.	TGTGCCAGTAGTATACAGGGACTTAATGAAAAACTGTTTTTT	CASSIQGLNEKLFF
TRBV2	TRBJ2-7	.	11	.	TGTGCCAGCAGTGATGGACGGCCACAGTACTTC	CASSDGRPQYF
TRBV11-3	TRBJ1-1	.	19	TRBD1	TGTGCCAGGTCTTCCCCCTCGCACAGGGGGCGCCTCAATAACACTGAAGCTTTCTTT	CARSSPSHRGRLNNTEAFF
TRBV5-1	TRBJ2-3	.	13	.	TGCGCCAGCAGCTCAGGGCTCCCAGATACGCAGTATTTT	CASSSGLPDTQYF
TRBV29-1	TRBJ2-7	.	14	.	TGCAGCGTTGCTAAAGGAACCGGGAACTACGAGCAGTACTTC	CSVAKGTGNYEQYF
TRBV7-8	TRBJ2-1	.	15	.	TGTGCCAGCAGCTTAGGCTCGGGTCGTTACAATGAGCAGTTCTTC	CASSLGSGRYNEQFF
TRBV4-3	TRBJ1-2	few	13	.	TGCGCCAGCAGCCAAGATGGGGGGGTTGGCTACACCTTC	CASSQDGGVGYTF
TRBV20-1	TRBJ2-5	.	10	.	TGCAGTGCAGAGAGGGAGACCCAGTACTTC	CSAERETQYF
TRBV2	TRBJ2-2	.	15	.	TGTGCCAGCAGAGGAACGACAGCGAACACCGGGGAGCTGTTTTTT	CASRGTTANTGELFF
TRBV6-7	TRBJ1-5	.	16	TRBD1	TGTGCCAGCAGTCTTGACAGGGCGGGCCTCAATCAGCCCCAGCATTTT	CASSLDRAGLNQPQHF
TRBV18	TRBJ2-7	.	16	TRBD1	TGTGCCAGCTCACCACTGACAGGGGGGAAGGACTACGAGCAGTACTTC	CASSPLTGGKDYEQYF
TRBV5-1	TRBJ2-5	once	14	.	TGCGCCAGCAGCCAGGGGGGGTTCGGTGAGACCCAGTACTTC	CASSQGGFGETQYF
TRBV25-1	TRBJ2-1	.	14	.	TGTGCCAGCAGTGAGATGGTAGCGCTGGATGAGCAGTTCTTC	CASSEMVALDEQFF
TRBV11-1	TRBJ2-3	.	13	.	TGTGCCAGCAGCGATCGGACTCGGAATACGCAGTATTTT	CASSDRTRNTQYF
TRBV30	TRBJ2-7	few	13	.	TGTGCCTGGGAACAGCGTTTAACCTACGAGCAGTACTTC	CAWEQRLTYEQYF
TRBV4-3	TRBJ1-2	.	15	.	TGCGCCAGCAGCCACAGAGGGGCGCGTCTGTATGGCTACACCTTC	CASSHRGARLYGYTF
TRBV6-6	TRBJ1-2	.	15	.	TGTGCCAGCAGAGCCCTTAGGGACGGGGCGGATGGCTACACCTTC	CASRALRDGADGYTF
TRBV7-3	TRBJ2-1	.	13	.	TGTGCCAGCAGCTACACACCTTTCGGTGAGCAGTTCTTC	CASSYTPFGEQFF
TRBV2	TRBJ2-1	.	11	.	TGTGCCAGCGTCTATGACAATGAGCAGTTCTTC	CASVYDNEQFF
TRBV7-2	TRBJ2-3	.	16	TRBD2	TGTGCCAGCAGCTTCCTAGCGGGCCTTGTAACAGATACGCAGTATTTT	CASSFLAGLVTDTQYF
TRBV7-9	TRBJ1-1	.	13	.	TGTGCCAGCACCCAGAGCGGCAACACTGAAGCTTTCTTT	CASTQSGNTEAFF
TRBV13	TRBJ2-1	.	14	.	TGTGCCAGCAGCTTAGTACCTCCCTACAATGAGCAGTTCTTC	CASSLVPPYNEQFF
TRBV19	TRBJ1-5	.	16	.	TGTGCCAGTAGTGGTGGGGACAATTATAGCAATCAGCCCCAGCATTTT	CASSGGDNYSNQPQHF
TRBV27	TRBJ2-2	.	16	.	TGTGCCAGCAGTTTCGTAAGGGGGGTTCAGACCGGGGAGCTGTTTTTT	CASSFVRGVQTGELFF
TRBV9	TRBJ2-2	once	13	.	TGTGCCAGCAGTTACGGGGACACCGGGGAGCTGTTTTTT	CASSYGDTGELFF
TRBV12-5	TRBJ1-2	few	12	TRBD1	TGTGCTAGTGGTTTGGACAGGGGCGGCTACACCTTC	CASGLDRGGYTF
TRBV30	TRBJ1-2	few	10	.	TGTGCCACCCCAGGGAATGGCTACACCTTC	CATPGNGYTF
TRBV7-2	TRBJ2-5	.	14	.	TGTGCCAGCAGCTTAGCGGCGGTACAAGAGACCCAGTACTTC	CASSLAAVQETQYF
TRBV6-1	TRBJ1-5	few	15	.	TGTGCCAGCAGTGAAGCTGGAGGTCCTGGACAGCCCCAGCATTTT	CASSEAGGPGQPQHF
TRBV5-1	TRBJ2-3	.	14	.	TGCGCCAGCAGCTTAGAGACTAACGAAGATACGCAGTATTTT	CASSLETNEDTQYF
TRBV11-3	TRBJ2-1	.	15	TRBD2	TGTGCCAGCAGCTTTGGCGGGGGAGCCTACAATGAGCAGTTCTTC	CASSFGGGAYNEQFF
TRBV5-4	TRBJ2-1	.	14	.	TGTGCCAGCAGTTTAGGACTCACCCTGGATGAGCAGTTCTTC	CASSLGLTLDEQFF
TRBV7-9	TRBJ1-2	few	15	.	TGTGCCAGCAGCTTAGGCAAGGGGGTGGACTATGGCTACACCTTC	CASSLGKGVDYGYTF